This TCR beta chain was sequenced during a study of Graves' ophthalmopathy and Graves' hyperthyroidism (dated 2018 in TCRdb). About the full investigation: Peripheral blood samples were taken at the time of initial diagnosis, before any treatment was given. To explore V-J signatures that distinguish ophthalmopathy from hyperthyroidism, a discovery set of 100 patients was enrolled, made up of over 40 with ophthalmopathy and 55 to 65 with stable hyperthyroidism. In total, around 130 blood samples were TCR-sequenced: around 42 ophthalmopathy, some 75 hyperthyroidism and roughly 17 hyperthyroidism-to-ophthalmopathy patients. For training and testing, the roughly 97 patients in the discovery cohort were randomly divided in a 7:3 ratio. Following sampling, methimazole starting at 30 mg daily was administered to hyperthyroidism patients, and high-dose intravenous methylprednisolone was administered to ophthalmopathy patients. For independent validation, a separate cohort was made up of 18 to 20 hyperthyroidism patients plus 17 patients who later progressed from hyperthyroidism to ophthalmopathy. TCR beta repertoire signatures were used to distinguish Graves' ophthalmopathy from Graves' hyperthyroidism and to predict progression to ophthalmopathy. In more than five hyperthyroidism patients, the T-cell repertoires found in thyroid tissue were compared with those found in blood.

TCR beta CDR3 regions were amplified from RNA transcripts for repertoire sequencing. The first round of RT-PCR was done with HTBI primers and the Qiagen OneStep RT-PCR kit, and was followed by a second round of multiplex PCR, then size selection and purification. Sequencing of the libraries was carried out on an Illumina HiSeq2000 in paired-end mode with 100 bp reads. Per the authors' processing: SOAPnuke was used for read processing, and reads with adapters, uncalled bases, a mean Phred below 15, or no exact constant-primer or identifier match were discarded. COPE v1.2.5 was used to merge the high-quality paired reads. Unique nucleotide sequences were defined as clonotypes and aligned to IMGT TRB V, D and J references using MiTCR v1.1. Only V-J combinations with frequency above 0.0001 were analysed, covering 99% to 99.2% of repertoires. For each V-J combination, a TCR clonal expansion and chaos score was defined as the ratio of F50 clonal expansion to chaos observed in the TCRdist matrix. Welch's t-statistics and random forest were used to reduce features to about a dozen V-J combinations, which were fed into a naive Bayes classifier. The similarity between thyroid and blood repertoires was quantified using the Morisita-Horn index. TCRdb reran the public reads through fastp at Q25 and MiXCR, keeping productive beta chains. Every entry covers one CDR3 protein and lists the most common genes and DNA from its rows. V and J calls and clone size were set by TCRdb, not the authors. In all, the sample holds fewer than 400,000 distinct CDR3 sequences, and roughly 18% of those were seen once. The ten biggest clones cover roughly 1.4% of the sample.

The full study reports these points: In validation, the model predicted ophthalmopathy progression with over 60% sensitivity and roughly 72% specificity; roughly 12 predicted patients were CT-confirmed with GO in a median of about 6.2 months. In cross-validation, the 13-signature model distinguished ophthalmopathy from stable hyperthyroidism with about 89% sensitivity and about 81% specificity, while in the test set the corresponding values were about 79% and 69%. Sample size was not predetermined statistically, and investigators were not blinded to group allocation. Most expanded thyroid clonotypes with a frequency above 0.001 also appeared in blood, which suggests that blood repertoires may reflect the immune response in the thyroid.

This clonotype was counted at least ten times. The clone's antigen remains unknown. Base qualities are not recorded, but no much larger clone differs from it by a single base. Ophthalmopathy patients were characterized by moderately to severely active disease, a Clinical Activity Score of at least 3, a NOSPECS grade of at least 4, and a disease duration under 3 months. Patients were excluded if they had other autoimmune diseases, uncontrolled infections, pregnancy or lactation. Diagnosis relied on clinical symptoms, serum thyroxine, TRAb, thyroid ultrasound and orbital computed tomography. PBMCs were isolated from 7.5 to 10 ml of fresh peripheral blood by Ficoll-Paque density gradient centrifugation. Total RNA was extracted with Trizol reagent and quality-checked on an Agilent 2100 Bioanalyzer. Spanning cysteine to phenylalanine, the CDR3 consists of 14 amino acids. Only the CDR3 DNA is retained, 42 bases long and in frame from the first base. The germline V end is reduced by 6 bases and the J end by 4 bases; junction bases left unmatched: 7. The CDR1 and CDR2 encoded by the germline V gene are MNHNS and SASEGT.

The receptor was isolated from a woman aged 18-29 years with Graves' ophthalmopathy. Donor details come from another sample of the same person, matched by shared clones. Material: peripheral blood. The V and J genes are TRBV6-1 and TRBJ2-7; TRBD1 lines up with 9 middle nucleotides. The CDR3 protein sequence reads: CASREPGQGYEQYF. The sequenced DNA is TGTGCCAGCAGAGAACCGGGACAGGGTTACGAGCAGTACTTC.